What follows describes a single T cell receptor (beta chain). Its matching antigen is unknown. The data belong to a study of beta chain features in type 1 diabetes. Study-wide results and limits: VDJ junctions from patients with type 1 diabetes contained fewer insertions and more deletions. Type 1 diabetes patients had TCRB CDR3s that were shorter (moderately but significantly so) in all four CD4+ subsets.

Markers CD45RO/CCR7/CD25/CD127/CD95/CD27 served to sort CD4+ naive, central memory, regulatory and stem cell-like memory cells. Expressed TCRB transcripts were sequenced because the entire RNA isolate underwent reverse transcription. Measured with immunoSEQ multiplex PCR; TCRdb has only the in-frame clones, and not every one. There are about 160,000 clones in the sample; about 7.9% occur only once, and approximately 0.54% lies in the top ten. The clonotype originates from a man between 18 and 29 years old with type 1 diabetes. The sample consisted of central memory CD4+ T cells from blood.

CDR3 amino acids: CASSLGPGVPEQYF. The CDR3 region has the DNA TGCGCCAGCAGCTTGGGGCCAGGGGTGCCCGAGCAGTACTTC. This rearrangement joins TRBV5-1 to TRBJ2-7, with D possibly TRBD1 on 6 matching bases. CDR1 and CDR2 (germline): SGHRS, YFSETQ. The germline V and J ends were trimmed by 0 bases and 6 bases, with 13 bases remaining between them. The CDR3 contains 14 residues. The full variable domain, in which reference TRBV5-1 and TRBJ2-7 provide the parts outside the CDR3, is KAGVTQTPRYLIKTRGQQVTLSCSPISGHRSVSWYQQTPGQGLQFLFEYFSETQRNKGNFPGRFSGRQFSNSRSEMNVSTLELGDSALYLCASSLGPGVPEQYFGPGTRLTVT.